One sample yielded the 12 T cell receptor beta chains listed below, sequenced in a study of shared clonotypes between healthy human individuals. TCRdb keeps only in-frame clones here, not all; method: immunoSEQ multiplex PCR. The top ten hold 0.37% of the sample, which has about 2.3 million clones, just under 95% seen once. The sequenced sample consisted of naive CD4+ T cells from PBMCs. The subset is: CD45RA+ positively selected. These receptors all stem from a man aged 18 to 30 in good health. Some clones in this sample may be carry-over from other donors' samples.

V gene TRBV29-1 combines with J gene TRBJ2-1, with TRBD2 identical over 11 bases. Germline-derived CDR1 and CDR2 are SQVTM and ANQGSEA. The CDR3 has 17 amino acids. V gave up 3 bases and J gave up 0 bases; unmatched junction bases: 7. CDR3 nucleotide sequence: TGCAGCGTTGAGGGGGGTAGCGGGAGGGCCTCCTACAATGAGCAGTTCTTC. Amino acid sequence: CSVEGGSGRASYNEQFF.

The gene calls are TRBV5-6 and TRBJ2-7; 12 bases line up with TRBD2. There are 16 residues in the CDR3. The V segment lost 0 bases and the J segment 7 bases; nucleotides outside the gene matches: 8. Germline V gene sequence: CDR1 SGHDT, CDR2 YYEEEE. DNA of the CDR3: TGTGCCAGCAGCTTGGGCCGACTAGCGGGAGTTCGTGAGCAGTACTTC. Translated: CASSLGRLAGVREQYF.

V gene TRBV5-1 combines with J gene TRBJ2-1, with TRBD2 matching over 11 bases. Germline CDR1 SGHRS, CDR2 YFSETQ. V shed 3 bases and J 2 bases; nucleotides not matched to a gene: 4. CDR3 length: 16 amino acids. CDR3 loop: CASSSLAGAPYNEQFF. CDR3 DNA sequence: TGCGCCAGCAGCTCACTAGCGGGAGCCCCCTACAATGAGCAGTTCTTC. The whole variable domain, remainder taken from reference TRBV5-1 and TRBJ2-1, is KAGVTQTPRYLIKTRGQQVTLSCSPISGHRSVSWYQQTPGQGLQFLFEYFSETQRNKGNFPGRFSGRQFSNSRSEMNVSTLELGDSALYLCASSSLAGAPYNEQFFGPGTRLTVL.

This clone was counted once. The chain is built from TRBV9 and TRBJ2-7, with no clear D. CDR1 SGDLS and CDR2 YYNGEE come from the germline V gene. CDR3 length: 15 amino acids. Trimming removed 4 bases from V and 2 bases from J, with 16 bases in between. CDR3 bases: TGTGCCAGCAGCTCAGAACCCCTGGCGACCTACGAGCAGTACTTC. It codes for CASSSEPLATYEQYF. Full variable domain (outside the CDR3, taken from reference TRBV9 and TRBJ2-7): DSGVTQTPKHLITATGQRVTLRCSPRSGDLSVYWYQQSLDQGLQFLIQYYNGEERAKGNILERFSAQQFPDLHSELNLSSLELGDSALYFCASSSEPLATYEQYFGPGTRLTVT.

The rearrangement links TRBV5-4 to TRBJ2-7, with 7 bases matching TRBD1. CDR1 is SGHNT and CDR2 is YYREEE in the germline V gene (reference sequence). Losses at the gene ends were 2 bases for V and 7 bases for J; bases not matched to a gene: 12. The CDR3 has 15 amino acids. The CDR3 DNA reads as TGTGCCAGCAGCTTAAGACAGGGACCACTAAGGGAGCAGTACTTC. Translation gives CASSLRQGPLREQYF.

The V gene is TRBV4-1, the J gene TRBJ1-2; D is perhaps TRBD1 (6 bases). CDR1 and CDR2 from the germline V gene are MGHRA and YSYEKL. This CDR3 comprises 16 residues. The ends were cut back, 0 bases at V and 5 bases at J, with 16 bases in the middle. The CDR3 region is CASSQDLTGSKYGYTF. The CDR3 nucleotides read TGCGCCAGCAGCCAAGATTTAACAGGGAGCAAATATGGCTACACCTTC.

V is TRBV27 and J is TRBJ2-7, with 9 positions matching TRBD2. This CDR3 is 16 amino acids long. J gave up 3 bases and V 8 bases, and 14 bases lay outside the gene matches. Germline V lookup: CDR1 MNHEY, CDR2 SMNVEV (reference sequence). CDR3 sequence: CASRLSAGGPFYEQYF. The DNA of the CDR3 is TGTGCCAGCCGACTGTCAGCGGGAGGACCCTTCTACGAGCAGTACTTC.

The chain employs TRBV5-6 and TRBJ1-5; no reliable D call. Germline assignment: CDR1 SGHDT and CDR2 YYEEEE. The V and J ends lost 0 bases and 3 bases respectively, with 7 bases between them. The CDR3 is 14 amino acids. The CDR3 DNA sequence: TGTGCCAGCAGCTTGGCCGACACCAATCAGCCCCAGCATTTT. The encoded protein is CASSLADTNQPQHF.

The chain links TRBV19 to TRBJ1-1; 7 positions match TRBD1. Per the germline V gene, CDR1 is LNHDA and CDR2 is SQIVND (reference sequence). The CDR3 is 15 residues long. With V trimmed by 5 bases and J by 4 bases, 10 bases remained unmatched. The CDR3 region has the DNA TGTGCCAGTAGTTTCCTCAGGGGGGAAAGCACTGAAGCTTTCTTT. Protein: CASSFLRGESTEAFF.

This clone was detected only once. V usage is TRBV7-2 and J usage is TRBJ2-1; D may be TRBD2 (6 bases). Deletions cut 5 bases from V and 9 bases from J, with 11 bases between. CDR3 length: 12 residues. Germline loops: CDR1 SGHTA, CDR2 FQGNSA. Written as DNA, the CDR3 is TGTGCCAGCAGCCCTTACGGGGGTGAGCAGTTCTTC. As protein: CASSPYGGEQFF. The whole variable domain, remainder taken from reference TRBV7-2 and TRBJ2-1, is GAGVSQSPSNKVTEKGKDVELRCDPISGHTALYWYRQSLGQGLEFLIYFQGNSAPDKSGLPSDRFSAERTGGSVSTLTIQRTQQEDSAVYLCASSPYGGEQFFGPGTRLTVL.

This chain connects TRBV15 to TRBJ2-5; D is perhaps TRBD1 (5 bases). V lost 3 bases and J lost 0, with 17 bases in between. Germline CDR1 and CDR2: LNHNV and YYDKDF (reference sequence). The CDR3 consists of 17 residues. The CDR3 DNA reads as TGTGCCACCAGCAGTTCCAAACAGGTATCTTACCAAGAGACCCAGTACTTC. This sequence encodes CATSSSKQVSYQETQYF.

The rearrangement uses TRBV21-1 and TRBJ1-5. TRBV21-1 is a pseudogene. This CDR3 is 15 amino acids long. This CDR3 reads CASSKDGRSNQPQHF. The CDR3 DNA sequence: TGTGCCAGCAGCAAGGACGGCAGGAGCAATCAGCCCCAGCATTTT.